Below are 7 T cell receptor beta chains sequenced from a single sample in a study of cytomegalovirus exposure and HLA in healthy donors. Primers for the PCR totalled 60 Vbeta and 13 Jbeta. Profiling relied on immunoSEQ multiplex PCR, and the TCRdb table lists in-frame clones only, not all of them. Altogether 180,000 or so clones are present, roughly 78% being singletons, with the ten largest covering around 1.9%. The sample consisted of PBMCs. Receptor source: a woman younger than 45 in good health and CMV-seronegative.

This clone appeared a single time. The rearrangement uses TRBV4-2 and TRBJ2-1; TRBD1 agrees at 10 bases. The V gene's germline CDR1 is LGHNA and CDR2 YNFKEQ. V shed 0 bases, J shed 9 bases, and the junction held 11 bases outside the gene matches. This CDR3 comprises 17 residues. The CDR3 region is CASSQDQGQGKDGEQFF. The CDR3 nucleotides read TGTGCCAGCAGCCAAGATCAGGGACAGGGGAAGGACGGTGAGCAGTTCTTC.

Only a few counts were recorded for this clone. The chain combines TRBV25-1 with TRBJ1-5; D gene uncertain. There are 16 residues in the CDR3. Trimming shortened V by 6 bases and J by 0 bases, and 15 bases separated the two germline ends. Germline CDR1 is MGHDK and CDR2 is SYGVNS. The CDR3 sequence: CASRNLAEYSNQPQHF. CDR3 bases: TGTGCCAGCAGGAACTTAGCAGAGTATAGCAATCAGCCCCAGCATTTT.

In regard to this clone: The CDR3 ends on some other residue instead of the conserved phenylalanine or tryptophan, so this is likely a read error. The DNA is omitted, as the CDR3 cannot be located on it reliably, and the CDR3 follows TCRdb's listing. The CDR3 spells CASSQYISR. The genes are TRBV2 and TRBJ1-1; the table names TRBD1, a call not compared with the DNA. From germline, CDR1 is SNHLY and CDR2 FYNNEI. The CDR3 spans 9 residues, counting both ends.

This chain uses TRBV2 with TRBJ2-3, with D perhaps matching TRBD2 (5 bases). This CDR3 has 16 residues. Germline loops: CDR1 SNHLY, CDR2 FYNNEI. With 3 bases removed from V and 4 bases from J, the gap between germline ends came to 17 bases. CDR3: CASSESYGFGADTQYF. Written as DNA, the CDR3 is TGTGCCAGCAGTGAGTCGTATGGGTTCGGGGCAGATACGCAGTATTTT. Full variable domain (remainder filled in from reference TRBV2 and TRBJ2-3): EPEVTQTPSHQVTQMGQEVILRCVPISNHLYFYWYRQILGQKVEFLVSFYNNEISEKSEIFDDQFSVERPDGSNFTLKIRSTKLEDSAMYFCASSESYGFGADTQYFGPGTRLTVL.

V usage is TRBV29-1 and J usage is TRBJ2-5; D possibly corresponds to TRBD1 (5 bases). The DNA end favors TRBJ2-7, so the J call may be wrong. CDR1 and CDR2 (germline): SQVTM, ANQGSEA. The CDR3 contains 14 residues. The CDR3 sequence is CRSWGWLFPYEQYF. In DNA, the CDR3 is TGCAGGTCCTGGGGCTGGCTTTTCCCATACGAGCAGTACTTC.

The DNA of the CDR3 is TGCGCCAGCAGTCCAAACCGGGACAGGGCCTCTGGAAACACCATATATTTT. It codes for CASSPNRDRASGNTIYF. The chain recombines TRBV5-1 with TRBJ1-3; 9 bases agree with TRBD1. J lost 0 bases, V lost 5 bases, and 9 bases had no gene match. Germline-derived CDR1 and CDR2 are SGHRS and YFSETQ. CDR3 length equals 17 residues.

The chain joins TRBV11-2 to TRBJ2-1; tentatively, D is TRBD2 (5 bases). Germline V gives CDR1 SGHAT, CDR2 FQNNGV. V lost 8 bases and J 3 bases, leaving 14 bases between the germline ends. This CDR3 contains 14 residues. CDR3 amino acids: CASRGVRDYNEQFF. CDR3 in DNA: TGTGCCAGCCGTGGGGTTCGGGACTACAATGAGCAGTTCTTC.